This entry concerns a single T cell receptor beta chain. Its antigen is unknown. This sample was included in a study of Tregs in tolerant kidney transplant recipients. The overall study: CD4+CD25+CD127- cells came from approximately three-day belatacept mixed lymphocyte reactions, some with 5-day graft donor restimulation. Recipient cells were told from donor cells by antibody staining. Study findings and constraints: Biological reproducibility was not directly addressed in this study. Few patients were studied, so findings need validation in larger groups.

Here immunoSEQ multiplex PCR was the method, and the copy in TCRdb shows in-frame clones only, minus some. The sample carries 30,000 to 35,000 clones, about four fifths recorded once. Trimming stripped 4 bases from V and 0 bases from J, with 6 bases between. This CDR3 region has 13 residues. The V gene's germline CDR1 is SNHLY and CDR2 FYNNEI. The sequenced sample was Tregs from blood cultured with allogeneic cells. This clonotype originated in a human donor in good health. The chain recombines TRBV2 with TRBJ2-5, with D hard to call. The DNA for the CDR3 is TGTGCCAGCAGTGCTGACAACCAAGAGACCCAGTACTTC. Its translation: CASSADNQETQYF.